The clone carrying this TCR beta chain has at least ten counts. Its antigen is not identified. Authors' processing steps: In papillary thyroid cancer, a distant-metastasis classifier was built using CDR3 differences across clinicopathological groups. TCRdb re-called the PCR reads via MiXCR. These V and J calls originate from TCRdb's pipeline instead of the authors' own analysis. The repertoire holds about 20,000 clones, with over 30% as singletons. The sample comes from a study of metastatic and nonmetastatic thyroid tumors. As for the study in general: Both malignant and benign thyroid patients supplied peripheral blood and tumor or nodule tissue samples, across which the repertoires of these patients were then compared.

Thyroid surgery had not been preceded by any treatment in any patient. General study findings and limits: In both blood and tumor samples, TCR beta diversity was reported significantly higher for malignant than benign nodules.

Trimming shortened V by 2 bases and J by 8 bases, and 12 bases separated the two germline ends. The CDR3 length is 13 residues. CDR1 is DFQATT and CDR2 is SNEGSKA in the germline V gene (reference sequence). Sequenced material: blood. The genes are TRBV20-1 and TRBJ1-4, with D unresolved. The sequence was obtained from a female donor with papillary thyroid cancer or a benign thyroid nodule (not recorded which). Some clones in this sample may be carry-over from other donors' samples. CDR3 protein: CSARRASREKLFF. The CDR3 DNA follows: TGCAGTGCTAGACGGGCCTCGAGGGAAAAACTGTTTTTT.